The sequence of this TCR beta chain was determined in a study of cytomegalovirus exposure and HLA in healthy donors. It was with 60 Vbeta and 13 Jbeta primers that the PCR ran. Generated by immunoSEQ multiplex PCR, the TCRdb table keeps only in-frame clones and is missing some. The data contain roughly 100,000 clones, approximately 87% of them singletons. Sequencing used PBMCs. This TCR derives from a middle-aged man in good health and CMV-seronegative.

CDR3 nucleotides: TGTGCCAGCAGTGATGGGGGGGTCACTGAAGCTTTCTTT. Translation gives CASSDGGVTEAFF. V usage is TRBV2 and J usage is TRBJ1-1, with a possible D match to TRBD1 (5 bases). CDR1 is SNHLY, CDR2 FYNNEI, per germline. The V end was cut by 3 bases, the J end by 4 bases, with 9 bases between. CDR3 size: 13 residues. The full variable domain, its missing parts supplied by reference TRBV2 and TRBJ1-1, is EPEVTQTPSHQVTQMGQEVILRCVPISNHLYFYWYRQILGQKVEFLVSFYNNEISEKSEIFDDQFSVERPDGSNFTLKIRSTKLEDSAMYFCASSDGGVTEAFFGQGTRLTVV.